The clone carrying this TCR beta chain has a handful of counts. This entry belongs to a study of blood T cell repertoires in COVID-19. Only in-frame clones appear in the TCRdb table, and some are missing; sequencing was by immunoSEQ multiplex PCR. The profile shows about 200,000 clones, 65% to 85% of them singletons. The V and J ends lost 4 bases and 0 bases respectively, with 13 bases between them. The CDR3 sequence is 15 residues long. CDR1 is SGHDT and CDR2 is YYEEEE in the germline V gene. This sequence joins TRBV5-6 and TRBJ1-1; D not certain. The sample was peripheral blood. The origin of this receptor is a man aged 40-55 years with acute or convalescent COVID-19. CDR3 bases: TGTGCCAGCAGCCTAGCCTTAGGACTGAACACTGAAGCTTTCTTT. Residues: CASSLALGLNTEAFF.